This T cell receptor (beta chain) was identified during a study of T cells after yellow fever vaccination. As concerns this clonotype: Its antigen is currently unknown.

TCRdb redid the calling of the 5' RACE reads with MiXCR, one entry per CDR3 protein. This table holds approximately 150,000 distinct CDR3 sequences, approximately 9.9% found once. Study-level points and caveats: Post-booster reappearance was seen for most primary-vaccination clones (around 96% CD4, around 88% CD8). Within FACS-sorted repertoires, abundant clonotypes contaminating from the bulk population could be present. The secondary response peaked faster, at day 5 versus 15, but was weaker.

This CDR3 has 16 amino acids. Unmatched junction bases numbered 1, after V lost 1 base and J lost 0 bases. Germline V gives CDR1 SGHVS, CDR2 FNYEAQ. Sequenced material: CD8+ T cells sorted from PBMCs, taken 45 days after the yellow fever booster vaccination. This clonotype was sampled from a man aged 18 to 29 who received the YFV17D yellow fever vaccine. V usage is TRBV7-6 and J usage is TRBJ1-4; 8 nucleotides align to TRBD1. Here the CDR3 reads CASSLGQGTTNEKLFF. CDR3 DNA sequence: TGTGCCAGCAGCTTAGGACAGGGGACAACTAATGAAAAACTGTTTTTT.